A selection of T cell receptor beta chains follows, all from one sample in a study of blood T cell repertoires in COVID-19. Clones were sequenced by immunoSEQ multiplex PCR, and TCRdb holds only the in-frame ones, with some missing. The sample has about 270,000 clones; about nine tenths are singletons. What was sequenced was peripheral blood. Receptor source: a middle-aged man with active or convalescent COVID-19. Each CDR3 is given with its conserved first and last residue. Fields, in order: J gene, clone size, V gene, D gene, CDR3 DNA, CDR3 protein. D genes are given only for firm matches. Size values are once, few and many counts, or a class for expanded clones, and some rows have none.

TRBJ2-7 NA TRBV19 TRBD2 TGTGCCAGTAGTACGGGACTAGCCAACTACGAGCAGTACTTC CASSTGLANYEQYF
TRBJ2-1 NA TRBV6-5 TRBD1 TGTGCCAGCAGTAGGGACAGGGATTCCTACAATGAGCAGTTCTTC CASSRDRDSYNEQFF
TRBJ2-7 NA TRBV15 NA TGTGCCACCAGCAGAGATGGAGGGGCATCCTACGAGCAGTACTTC CATSRDGGASYEQYF
TRBJ2-7 NA TRBV10-3 NA TGTGCCATCAGTGAGTCATCCCTAGGTGTCTACGAGCAGTACTTC CAISESSLGVYEQYF
TRBJ2-7 NA TRBV7-6 NA TGTGCCAGCAGACTCTACCAGGGTGTCAACGAGCAGTACTTC CASRLYQGVNEQYF
TRBJ2-7 few TRBV12-5 TRBD1 TGTGCTAGTGGTTTGGACCTCGGACAGGGTGTCTACGAGCAGTACTTC CASGLDLGQGVYEQYF
TRBJ1-1 NA TRBV3-1/TRBV3-2 NA TGTGCCAGCAGCTTAGACAGGAACACTGAAGCTTTCTTT CASSLDRNTEAFF
TRBJ1-2 once TRBV12-3/TRBV12-4 NA TGTGCCAGCACCCCGGACTTCTATGGCTACACCTTC CASTPDFYGYTF
TRBJ2-2 NA TRBV11-2 TRBD2 TGTGCCAGCAGCTTAGCGGTGCGGGAGTATCCTGGGGAGCTGTTTTTT CASSLAVREYPGELFF
TRBJ2-7 many TRBV27 TRBD2 TGTGCCAGCAGTCCCTCGGGAGGCCGGCTGGACGAGCAGTACTTC CASSPSGGRLDEQYF
TRBJ2-3 NA TRBV18 TRBD2 TGTGCCAGCTCACCAGGACTAGCGGGGACCACAGATACGCAGTATTTT CASSPGLAGTTDTQYF
TRBJ1-1 NA TRBV25-1 NA TGTGCCAGCCAAAGGGGAAATGGGGACACTGAAGCTTTCTTT CASQRGNGDTEAFF
TRBJ2-2 NA TRBV13 TRBD2 TGTGCCAGCAGCGGACGGATCCGGGGGGTGTTCGGGGAGCTGTTTTTT CASSGRIRGVFGELFF
TRBJ2-1 NA TRBV27 NA TGTGCCAGCAGTTTTCGGGGTATCTCCTACAATGAGCAGTTCTTC CASSFRGISYNEQFF
TRBJ2-3 NA TRBV27 TRBD2 TGTGCCTTCGGGACTAGCGGGAGCACGCAGTATTTT CAFGTSGSTQYF
TRBJ2-7 NA TRBV13 NA TGTGCCAGCAGCTCCGATGAATGGGGCGCCTACGAGCAGTACTTC CASSSDEWGAYEQYF
TRBJ1-2 NA TRBV6-5 NA TGTGCCAGCAGTTACTCGTCAGGGAACTATGGCTACACCTTC CASSYSSGNYGYTF
TRBJ2-7 NA TRBV6-5 NA TGTGCCAGCCGACAAAGGACTTTTGGGTTGCACGAGCAGTACTTC CASRQRTFGLHEQYF
TRBJ1-3 NA TRBV3-1/TRBV3-2 NA TGTGCCAGCAGCCAAGGGCCAGGGGCTGGAAACACCATATATTTT CASSQGPGAGNTIYF
TRBJ2-7 NA TRBV5-6 NA TGTGCCAGCAACACCGTTTCGGGGGCCTACGAGCAGTACTTC CASNTVSGAYEQYF
TRBJ2-7 NA TRBV4-1 TRBD2 TGCGCCAGCAGCCTTGGACTAGCGGGAGGTTACGAGCAGTACTTC CASSLGLAGGYEQYF
TRBJ1-1 NA TRBV18 NA TGTGCCAGCTCCTTTGCGACAGGAGGATGGAACACTGAAGCTTTCTTT CASSFATGGWNTEAFF
TRBJ2-6 once TRBV3-1/TRBV3-2 NA TGTGCCAGCAGCCCTCCCTCTGGGGCCAACGTCCTGACTTTC CASSPPSGANVLTF
TRBJ2-3 NA TRBV5-1 NA TGCGCCAGCACCTTGGGGGCGGGGGAAACAGATACGCAGTATTTT CASTLGAGETDTQYF
TRBJ1-2 NA TRBV25-1 NA TGTGCCAGCAGTGAATCTGAGGGAATGGTGTATGGCTACACCTTC CASSESEGMVYGYTF
TRBJ1-1 once TRBV6-5 TRBD1 TGTGCCAGCAGGCTCCAGGGGGGCACTGAAGCTTTCTTT CASRLQGGTEAFF
TRBJ1-1 NA TRBV10-3 NA TGTGCCATCAATTCAGGGTTTGTCGCTGAAGCTTTCTTT CAINSGFVAEAFF
TRBJ1-4 NA TRBV28 NA TGTGCCAGCAGTGTGGGGGCGATCAATGAAAAACTGTTTTTT CASSVGAINEKLFF
TRBJ2-5 NA TRBV10-3 TRBD2 TGTGCCATCAGCGGTAGCGGGGCAGAGACCCAGTACTTC CAISGSGAETQYF
TRBJ2-7 NA TRBV24-1 NA TGTGCCACCAGTCTAGGAACCTACGAGCAGTACTTC CATSLGTYEQYF
TRBJ1-2 few TRBV27 NA TGTGCCAGCAGTTTAAGAGCGGGCTGGGGCTACACCTTC CASSLRAGWGYTF
TRBJ1-2 NA TRBV19 NA TGTGCCAGTAGTCAACAGGATGGGCCCTGGGGCTACACCTTC CASSQQDGPWGYTF
TRBJ2-1 NA TRBV2 NA TGTGCCAGCAGACTAGCCCCGGTTAATGAGCAGTTCTTC CASRLAPVNEQFF
TRBJ2-7 NA TRBV28 NA TGTGCCAGCAGTGGGGACTTCTCCTACGAGCAGTACTTC CASSGDFSYEQYF
TRBJ2-3 NA TRBV4-1 TRBD1 TGCGCCAGCAGCCAAGATACGAGACAGGGGGCAGGGGATACGCAGTATTTT CASSQDTRQGAGDTQYF
TRBJ2-7 NA TRBV10-2 TRBD1 TGCGCCAGCAGGAAGGACAGGGGAAACGAGCAGTACTTC CASRKDRGNEQYF
TRBJ2-3 NA TRBV7-8 TRBD1 TGTGCCAGCAGCTTAGCGTCAGGGGGAACCACAGATACGCAGTATTTT CASSLASGGTTDTQYF
TRBJ2-7 NA TRBV7-3 TRBD1 TGTGCCAGCAGCTTAGATCCCGGACAGGCCGTCTACGAGCAGTACTTC CASSLDPGQAVYEQYF
TRBJ1-5 once TRBV19 TRBD1 TGTGCCAGTAGTCGACAGGGGGCTTGGCAGCCCCAGCATTTT CASSRQGAWQPQHF
TRBJ2-5 NA TRBV3-1/TRBV3-2 NA TGTGCCAGCAAAGAAGCGGCACACCAAGAGACCCAGTACTTC CASKEAAHQETQYF
TRBJ2-7 NA TRBV2 NA TGTGCCGGCCAGGGAGGGGGAAACGAGCAGTACTTC CAGQGGGNEQYF
TRBJ2-2 NA TRBV5-4 NA TGTGCCAGCAGCTTGGGTGGAGGGGCGACCGGGGAGCTGTTTTTT CASSLGGGATGELFF
TRBJ1-5 few TRBV15 TRBD1 TGTGCCACGTGTGCCTCCGGGACAGGGAATCAGCCCCAGCATTTT CATCASGTGNQPQHF
TRBJ2-5 NA TRBV5-4 TRBD1 TGTGCCAGCAGCTTGTTAGGGGGCGCGGGGACCCAGTACTTC CASSLLGGAGTQYF
TRBJ2-3 NA TRBV9 TRBD1 TGTGCCAGCAGCGGGGGGACAGTAGCCACAGATACGCAGTATTTT CASSGGTVATDTQYF
TRBJ1-4 NA TRBV3-1/TRBV3-2 TRBD1 TGTGCCAGCAGCCAAAACCCCGGACAGGGAGGAAAACTGTTTTTT CASSQNPGQGGKLFF
TRBJ1-1 NA TRBV6-5 NA TGTGCCAGCAGCCTACAGGGAGCGGGAAACACTGAAGCTTTCTTT CASSLQGAGNTEAFF
TRBJ2-7 once TRBV6-5 TRBD1 TGTGCCAGCAGACAGGGGGCGTACGAGCAGTACTTC CASRQGAYEQYF
TRBJ2-7 once TRBV12-3/TRBV12-4 TRBD2 TGTGCCAGCAGGACTAGCGGGGGCGCCGAGCAGTACTTC CASRTSGGAEQYF
TRBJ2-1 once TRBV30 NA TGTGCCTGGAGTCCTGGACTAACTGAGCAGTTCTTC CAWSPGLTEQFF
TRBJ2-2 NA TRBV29-1 NA TGCAGCGTACTAGCAGGATCAAAGAACACCGGGGAGCTGTTTTTT CSVLAGSKNTGELFF